Each of the 10 T cell receptor beta chains below was sequenced from the same sample in a study of T-cell reconstitution after alpha-beta-depleted transplantation in children (dated by TCRdb to 2016 to 2017). Preparation of the library involved PCR. The run used an Illumina HiSeq 2500. To normalize quantification of the TCRbeta repertoire, the TCR libraries were built with molecular barcoding that relied on unique molecular identifiers. The public reads were reanalyzed by TCRdb: fastp trimming at Q25, MiXCR alignment, in-frame beta chains only. Rows with one shared CDR3 protein collapse into an entry with the most common genes and DNA. This sample comprises about 480,000 distinct CDR3 sequences, 9.5% to 15% of them detected only once. About 6% of the sample belongs to the ten largest clones. Here the sequenced sample was PBMCs from the stem cell graft donor, taken from the stem cell graft. The receptor source for this set is a human donor who donated a stem cell graft to a child with combined immunodeficiency.

This clonotype has just a few counts. The chain combines TRBV24-1 with TRBJ2-5; D unclear. CDR3 size: 13 residues. Trimming cost V 10 bases and J 0 bases, with 11 bases left between them. Germline V CDR1 and CDR2: KGHDR, SFDVKD. The CDR3 DNA reads as TGTGCCACAGGAACACAGTACCAAGAGACCCAGTACTTC. This codes for CATGTQYQETQYF.

The genes are TRBV29-1 and TRBJ2-7; D possibly matches TRBD1 or TRBD2 (5 bases each). The length of the CDR3 is 14 residues. The V and J ends lost 6 bases and 3 bases respectively, with 18 bases between them. Germline V gene sequence: CDR1 SQVTM, CDR2 ANQGSEA. CDR3 DNA: TGCAGCGTGAAAGGGACGCCCTCGGACTACGAGCAGTACTTC. As protein: CSVKGTPSDYEQYF.

DNA for the CDR3: TGTGCCAGCAGCGTTAGCGGGAGGGGGGGCACAGATACGCAGTATTTT. It is translated as CASSVSGRGGTDTQYF. The chain joins TRBV7-2 to TRBJ2-3, with 11 bases fitting TRBD2. There are 16 residues in the CDR3. From germline, CDR1 is SGHTA and CDR2 FQGNSA. Losses at the gene ends were 5 bases for V and 1 base for J; bases not matched to a gene: 5.

This clonotype has a count of ten or more. A read error may produce the germline difference seen at one junction end. The rearrangement uses TRBV4-3 and TRBJ2-1; 13 nucleotides line up with TRBD2. The CDR3 has 15 residues. Germline CDR1 LGHNA, CDR2 YSLEER. The CDR3 region has the DNA TGCGCCAGCAGGACTAGCGGGAGGCCCTACGATGAGCAGTTCTTC. This sequence encodes CASRTSGRPYDEQFF.

This chain connects TRBV7-6 to TRBJ2-7, with D perhaps given as TRBD1 or TRBD2 (5 bases each). Deletions cut 5 bases from V and 5 bases from J, with 16 bases between. CDR3 length equals 14 residues. Germline CDR1 reads SGHVS; CDR2 reads FNYEAQ. The CDR3 coding sequence is TGTGCCAGCAGCCCGAGTTGGGGACCCAACGAGCAGTACTTC. Its translation: CASSPSWGPNEQYF.

This clonotype showed up just a few times. The chain recombines TRBV10-3 with TRBJ2-1, with TRBD2 matching 11 bases. The CDR3 extends over 19 amino acids. Germline V gene lookup returns CDR1 ENHRY and CDR2 SYGVKD. J lost 6 bases, V lost 0 bases, and 13 bases had no gene match. This CDR3 reads CAISESDSIVGTSGNEQFF. CDR3 DNA sequence: TGTGCCATCAGTGAGTCGGATTCTATTGTGGGGACTAGCGGCAATGAGCAGTTCTTC.

This clonotype was seen once. The chain couples TRBV11-2 to TRBJ2-7, with D uncertain. The CDR3 totals 15 residues. Trimming removed 4 bases at V and 0 bases at J, with 13 bases between. CDR1 and CDR2 (germline): SGHAT, FQNNGV. The CDR3 is CASSSMTLSSYEQYF. DNA for the CDR3: TGTGCCAGCAGCTCAATGACCCTGAGCTCCTACGAGCAGTACTTC.

This clonotype was picked up a small number of times. The V call is TRBV5-1, the J call TRBJ1-1, with 9 bases lining up with TRBD1. Germline CDR1 and CDR2: SGHRS and YFSETQ. V lost 4 bases to trimming and J lost 0 bases; unmatched junction nucleotides: 4. The CDR3 contains 15 residues. Here the CDR3 DNA reads TGCGCCAGCAGCATTGACAGGGGGATGAACACTGAAGCTTTCTTT. The encoded protein is CASSIDRGMNTEAFF.

This clonotype occurred a few times. The rearrangement links TRBV7-2 to TRBJ2-3; TRBD1 aligns across 11 bases. V lost 7 bases and J lost 6; bases outside the gene matches: 9. Germline loops: CDR1 SGHTA, CDR2 FQGNSA. This CDR3 is built from 15 residues. In DNA form, the CDR3 reads TGTGCCAGCACCCGGACAGGGGGCTTTCGGGATACGCAGTATTTT. Translating gives CASTRTGGFRDTQYF.

This clonotype was recorded at least ten times. The V and J genes are TRBV4-2 and TRBJ2-1, with TRBD2 as a possible D gene (5 bases). Germline V CDR1 and CDR2: LGHNA, YNFKEQ. Deletions cut 2 bases from V and 8 bases from J, with 13 bases between. This CDR3 has 14 amino acids. The CDR3 region is CASSQPFLGDEQFF. The DNA of the CDR3 is TGTGCCAGCAGCCAACCTTTCCTCGGGGATGAGCAGTTCTTC.